The 24 T cell receptor beta chains reported below all come from one sample, sequenced in a study of shared clonotypes between healthy human individuals. Sequencing used immunoSEQ multiplex PCR; TCRdb keeps in-frame clones, though not all of them. The sample contains about a million clones, about 70% of which appear only once. Material: memory CD4+ T cells sorted from blood. Subset of the sample: CD45RA-negative fraction. These receptors all stem from a man between 18 and 29 years old in good health.

This clone occurred a few times. The V gene is TRBV5-5, the J gene TRBJ1-2; D gene ambiguous. The V gene lost 2 bases and the J gene lost 4 bases, with 6 bases spanning the gap. Per germline, CDR1 SGHKS and CDR2 YYEKEE (reference sequence). The length of the CDR3 is 12 residues. This CDR3 is CASSLITYGYTF. In DNA form, the CDR3 reads TGTGCCAGCAGCTTAATCACCTATGGCTACACCTTC.

This sequence joins TRBV2 and TRBJ1-1; the match to TRBD1 covers 8 bases. Germline V gene data show CDR1 as SNHLY and CDR2 as FYNNEI. CDR3 length: 13 amino acids. V lost 7 bases, J lost 4 bases, and 5 bases stayed unmatched. This chain's CDR3 is CASTGQEGTEAFF. The CDR3 region has the DNA TGTGCCAGCACGGGACAGGAGGGCACTGAAGCTTTCTTT.

This chain connects TRBV5-1 to TRBJ2-6; 7 nucleotides align to TRBD1. The CDR3 spans 17 residues. V was pared by 6 bases and J by 4 bases, with 13 bases of the junction left unmatched. Germline V CDR1 and CDR2: SGHRS, YFSETQ. CDR3: CASTSGDSRGGANVLTF. The CDR3 region has the DNA TGCGCCAGCACCTCAGGGGACAGTCGGGGAGGGGCCAACGTCCTGACTTTC.

This chain uses TRBV5-1 with TRBJ1-1; D is ambiguous. The CDR3 runs to 14 residues. The V end lost 3 bases, the J end lost 5 bases, and 14 bases lay between the germline ends. Germline assignment: CDR1 SGHRS and CDR2 YFSETQ. In DNA, the CDR3 is TGCGCCAGCAGCTACAACATGGCTGGGACTGAAGCTTTCTTT. Translation: CASSYNMAGTEAFF.

V usage is TRBV5-6 and J usage is TRBJ1-5; 12 bases are shared with TRBD1. The CDR3 is 18 amino acids. V trimming: 4 bases; J trimming: 2 bases; junction bases outside the gene matches: 10. The germline V gene has CDR1 SGHDT and CDR2 YYEEEE. The CDR3 region has the DNA TGTGCCAGCAGCCCTGGGACAGGGGGCCGCCAAGGCAATCAGCCCCAGCATTTT. Translating it yields CASSPGTGGRQGNQPQHF.

The V and J genes are TRBV10-2 and TRBJ2-1, with no clear D. The CDR3 totals 11 residues. Germline V gene lookup returns CDR1 WSHSY and CDR2 SAAADI. Trimming shortened V by 5 bases and J by 9 bases, and 8 bases separated the two germline ends. As DNA, the CDR3 is TGCGCCAGCAGTTACTGGGGTGAGCAGTTCTTC. As protein: CASSYWGEQFF.

This chain connects TRBV30 to TRBJ1-4; D is possibly TRBD1 (6 bases). This CDR3 region has 13 residues. V lost 6 bases and J lost 8, with 16 bases in between. CDR1 and CDR2 from the germline V gene are GTSNPN and SVGIG (reference sequence). Here the CDR3 DNA reads TGTGCCTGCGAAACAGGGACGCGGGAAAAACTGTTTTTT. It codes for CACETGTREKLFF. The variable domain in full, completed from reference TRBV30 and TRBJ1-4, reads SQTIHQWPATLVQPVGSPLSLECTVEGTSNPNLYWYRQAAGRGLQLLFYSVGIGQISSEVPQNLSASRPQDRQFILSSKKLLLSDSGFYLCACETGTREKLFFGSGTQLSVL.

The V and J genes are TRBV7-8 and TRBJ2-7; 12 bases align to TRBD2. With 5 bases clipped from V and 4 bases from J, the junction kept 6 bases outside the gene matches. CDR3 length: 15 residues. Per the germline V gene, CDR1 is SGHVS and CDR2 is FQNEAQ. The CDR3: CASSLGLAGFYEQYF. Written as DNA, the CDR3 is TGTGCCAGCAGCCTTGGACTAGCGGGGTTTTACGAGCAGTACTTC.

The rearrangement links TRBV2 to TRBJ2-5; no definite D call. The CDR3 has 15 residues. Trimming removed 7 bases at V and 3 bases at J, with 18 bases between. Germline V gene data show CDR1 as SNHLY and CDR2 as FYNNEI. CDR3 in DNA: TGTGCCAGCAAGGAAGAACAGCCCCGAGAAGAGACCCAGTACTTC. The encoded protein is CASKEEQPREETQYF.

In its sample, this clone was seen many times. This chain links TRBV6-1 with TRBJ1-2; 7 positions match TRBD1. The CDR3 has 14 amino acids. Per germline, CDR1 MNHNS and CDR2 SASEGT. The J segment lost 4 bases and the V segment lost 3 bases, leaving 5 bases of the junction unmatched. CDR3 amino acids: CASSDFTGVYGYTF. DNA of the CDR3: TGTGCCAGCAGTGACTTTACAGGGGTCTATGGCTACACCTTC.

The genes are TRBV18 and TRBJ2-7, with D perhaps matching TRBD1 or TRBD2 (5 bases each). Trimming left V 3 bases short and J 5 bases short, with 14 bases between. CDR3 size: 14 residues. Germline CDR1 is KGHSH and CDR2 is LQKENI. This CDR3 is CASSPLAGTNEQYF. CDR3 DNA: TGTGCCAGCTCACCTCTTGCAGGGACCAACGAGCAGTACTTC.

This clone was detected a few times. The chain carries TRBV18 and TRBJ1-2; no clear D. Trimming pared 2 bases from V and 0 bases from J, leaving 10 bases between. Germline CDR1 is KGHSH and CDR2 is LQKENI. The CDR3 extends over 15 amino acids. This CDR3 is CASSPDLKANYGYTF. The CDR3 DNA reads TGTGCCAGCTCACCAGACCTAAAAGCTAACTATGGCTACACCTTC.

This clone was seen a handful of times. Different DNA sequences within this sample yield the same CDR3. The chain carries TRBV5-1 and TRBJ1-5; D gene unclear. CDR1 is SGHRS, CDR2 YFSETQ, per germline. The CDR3 runs 13 residues. Trimming took 0 bases from V and 2 from J, leaving 3 bases between them. The CDR3 DNA follows: TGCGCCAGCAGCTTGGCAGGCAATCAGCCCCAGCATTTT. Protein sequence: CASSLAGNQPQHF.

The J gene is TRBJ2-5, the V gene TRBV4-1, with TRBD2 as a possible D gene (6 bases). The CDR3 runs 15 residues. CDR1 is MGHRA and CDR2 is YSYEKL in the germline V gene. V lost 0 bases and J lost 11, with 19 bases in between. CDR3 in amino acids: CASSQDNAGPREQYF. CDR3 DNA sequence: TGCGCCAGCAGCCAAGATAACGCGGGACCACGGGAGCAGTACTTC.

The chain couples TRBV2 to TRBJ1-1; D gene uncertain. The CDR3 is 14 residues long. V dropped 6 bases and J dropped 6 bases, with 17 bases sitting between them. Germline CDR1 SNHLY, CDR2 FYNNEI. CDR3 DNA: TGTGCCAGCAGATCCGGGGAGGGTAGAGCTGAAGCTTTCTTT. The encoded protein is CASRSGEGRAEAFF.

V usage is TRBV19 and J usage is TRBJ2-7; no firm D call. V was cut by 3 bases and J by 4 bases, with 10 bases left in between. This CDR3 is built from 13 residues. The germline gives CDR1 LNHDA, CDR2 SQIVND (reference sequence). CDR3 DNA sequence: TGTGCCAGTAGTATTCGAGGAAAATACGAGCAGTACTTC. It yields the protein CASSIRGKYEQYF. The full variable domain, with the rest looked up from reference TRBV19 and TRBJ2-7, is DGGITQSPKYLFRKEGQNVTLSCEQNLNHDAMYWYRQDPGQGLRLIYYSQIVNDFQKGDIAEGYSVSREKKESFPLTVTSAQKNPTAFYLCASSIRGKYEQYFGPGTRLTVT.

The CDR3 DNA follows: TGTGCCAGCAGTTCCCCCGGACAGACCCTCTACGAGCAGTACTTC. It encodes CASSSPGQTLYEQYF. V gene TRBV6-5 combines with J gene TRBJ2-7, with a possible D match to TRBD1 (6 bases). Trimming took 4 bases from V and 3 from J, leaving 16 bases between them. Germline V gene data show CDR1 as MNHEY and CDR2 as SVGAGI. CDR3 length: 15 residues.

This clone was found a few times. This chain connects TRBV7-8 to TRBJ1-2, with 8 bases identical to TRBD1. Trimming took 5 bases from V and 5 from J; bases not matched to a gene: 4. The germline gives CDR1 SGHVS, CDR2 FQNEAQ. The CDR3 is made up of 13 amino acids. CDR3 bases: TGTGCCAGCAGCCCCGGACAGGGATATGGCTACACCTTC. Protein product: CASSPGQGYGYTF.

This clone was detected a few times. The CDR3 loop reads CASSISSASGLEQYF. For the CDR3, the DNA is TGTGCCAGCAGCATCTCCTCGGCTAGCGGACTCGAGCAGTACTTC. The V call is TRBV7-2, the J call TRBJ2-7; 7 bases line up with TRBD2. The CDR3 extends over 15 amino acids. Germline CDR1 SGHTA, CDR2 FQGNSA. V lost 5 bases, J lost 6 bases, and 13 bases stayed unmatched.

This clone was detected only a few times. The chain has TRBV10-1 and TRBJ1-2; the D is unclear. Trimming left V 0 bases short and J 8 bases short, with 10 bases between. This CDR3 contains 13 residues. In germline, CDR1 is WNHNN, CDR2 SYGVQD (reference sequence). DNA of the CDR3: TGCGCCAGCAGTGAGTCGATTGGAAGGGGCTACACCTTC. Protein sequence: CASSESIGRGYTF.

This sequence joins TRBV5-1 and TRBJ2-3, with a possible D match to TRBD2 (5 bases). This CDR3 is built from 14 residues. CDR1 and CDR2 from the germline V gene are SGHRS and YFSETQ. Trimming removed 1 base at V and 4 bases at J, with 10 bases between. CDR3 coding DNA: TGCGCCAGCAGCTTGAGAGGGCTGGCAGATACGCAGTATTTT. Translation: CASSLRGLADTQYF. The full variable domain, with the rest looked up from reference TRBV5-1 and TRBJ2-3, is KAGVTQTPRYLIKTRGQQVTLSCSPISGHRSVSWYQQTPGQGLQFLFEYFSETQRNKGNFPGRFSGRQFSNSRSEMNVSTLELGDSALYLCASSLRGLADTQYFGPGTRLTVL.

The rearrangement uses TRBV5-1 and TRBJ2-3; D not resolved. Trimming pared 4 bases from V and 0 bases from J, leaving 18 bases between. The CDR3 is made up of 17 amino acids. Germline V gives CDR1 SGHRS, CDR2 YFSETQ. CDR3 in amino acids: CASSTGRRVGSTDTQYF. The CDR3 coding sequence is TGCGCCAGCAGCACTGGTCGACGAGTAGGGAGCACAGATACGCAGTATTTT.

The chain carries TRBV9 and TRBJ2-3, with TRBD2 matching 7 bases. The CDR3 sequence is 15 residues long. Germline V gene lookup returns CDR1 SGDLS and CDR2 YYNGEE. V lost 4 bases to trimming and J lost 5 bases; unmatched junction nucleotides: 10. The CDR3 region has the DNA TGTGCCAGCAGCTACGGACTAGTTGGTGAAGATACGCAGTATTTT. Its protein is CASSYGLVGEDTQYF.

The sample holds a few counts of this clone. The same CDR3 is also encoded by other DNA sequences in this sample. CDR3 nucleotide sequence: TGCGCCAGCAGCCAAGGGGGACAGGGGAGAGCTGAGCAGTTCTTC. It encodes CASSQGGQGRAEQFF. V usage is TRBV4-1 and J usage is TRBJ2-1, with 10 nucleotides matching TRBD1. The ends lost 1 base at V and 9 bases at J; junction bases unmatched: 6. The CDR3 totals 15 residues. Germline V gene data show CDR1 as MGHRA and CDR2 as YSYEKL.